One sample yielded the 20 T cell receptor beta chains listed below, sequenced in a study of blood T cell repertoires in COVID-19. Profiled with immunoSEQ multiplex PCR; TCRdb holds only in-frame clones, not every one. The sample contains about 280,000 clones, 88% of which appear only once. The material sequenced was PBMCs or T cells enriched from blood (not recorded which). The receptors shown here come from an older woman in a cohort exposed to, infected with or recovered from COVID-19 (not recorded which).

Only one count was recorded for this clone. V is TRBV5-8 and J is TRBJ2-3; no reliable D call. CDR1 is SGHTS and CDR2 is YDEGEE in the germline V gene. Trimming took off 7 bases at V and 0 bases at J, with 9 bases between the two ends. This CDR3 region has 13 residues. CDR3 amino acids: CASRIRSTDTQYF. As DNA, the CDR3 is TGTGCCAGCCGCATCAGGAGCACAGATACGCAGTATTTT. The full variable domain, completed using reference TRBV5-8 and TRBJ2-3, is EAGVTQSPTHLIKTRGQQATLRCSPISGHTSVYWYQQALGLGLQFLLWYDEGEERNRGNFPPRFSGRQFPNYSSELNVNALELEDSALYLCASRIRSTDTQYFGPGTRLTVL.

The rearrangement links TRBV7-2 to TRBJ2-7; TRBD2 aligns across 9 bases. The CDR3 runs to 17 residues. V shed 3 bases, J shed 5 bases, and the junction held 14 bases outside the gene matches. From germline, CDR1 is SGHTA and CDR2 FQGNSA. CDR3 in DNA: TGTGCCAGCAGCTTTCGGAGTCGAGCGGGAGGATTGAACGAGCAGTACTTC. The encoded protein is CASSFRSRAGGLNEQYF.

The rearrangement uses TRBV27 and TRBJ1-2, with a tentative D call TRBD1 (6 bases). V was shortened by 5 bases and J by 1 base, with 11 bases between the two germline ends. Germline V lookup: CDR1 MNHEY, CDR2 SMNVEV (reference sequence). CDR3 length: 14 residues. The CDR3 is CASSLGQYNYGYTF. Here the CDR3 DNA reads TGTGCCAGCAGTCTCGGACAGTATAACTATGGCTACACCTTC.

The chain employs TRBV19 and TRBJ2-1; 9 bases align to TRBD2. Germline CDR1 and CDR2: LNHDA and SQIVND (reference sequence). The CDR3 covers 17 residues. V dropped 4 bases and J dropped 0; count of bases not matched to a gene: 7. The CDR3 loop is CASSKGYSGSSYNEQFF. DNA of the CDR3: TGTGCCAGTAGTAAAGGGTATAGCGGGAGCTCCTACAATGAGCAGTTCTTC.

The chain joins TRBV11-2 to TRBJ1-6; possible D gene TRBD1, 5 bases. The germline V gene encodes CDR1 SGHAT and CDR2 FQNNGV. The CDR3 loop spans 17 amino acids. The V end was cut by 1 base, the J end by 10 bases, with 20 bases between. CDR3 coding DNA: TGTGCCAGCAGCTTAGGGTCGTTCTGGGGGGTCGGGTCACCCCTCCACTTT. Protein sequence: CASSLGSFWGVGSPLHF.

This chain links TRBV9 with TRBJ2-7, with 11 bases that match TRBD1. The germline V gene has CDR1 SGDLS and CDR2 YYNGEE. The trim removed 5 bases at V and 5 bases at J, leaving 6 bases unmatched. The CDR3 is 14 amino acids. In DNA form, the CDR3 reads TGTGCCAGCAGTGGGGACAGGGGGGGCGACGAGCAGTACTTC. Translated: CASSGDRGGDEQYF.

This chain links TRBV11-2 with TRBJ1-1; the D gene is possibly TRBD1 (5 bases). Germline CDR1 is SGHAT and CDR2 is FQNNGV. Trimming cost V 3 bases and J 3 bases, with 8 bases left between them. The length of the CDR3 is 13 residues. CDR3 nucleotides: TGTGCCAGCAGCTTCGGGGGGGACACTGAAGCTTTCTTT. It specifies CASSFGGDTEAFF.

The V call is TRBV9, the J call TRBJ2-5; D may be TRBD2 (7 bases). This CDR3 has 16 residues. V lost 0 bases to trimming and J lost 5 bases, with 17 bases between them. Germline V gene sequence: CDR1 SGDLS, CDR2 YYNGEE. The CDR3 reads CASSVGAGHPRETQYF. The CDR3 DNA is TGTGCCAGCAGCGTAGGAGCGGGACACCCTCGGGAGACCCAGTACTTC.

Concerning this clone itself: The identical CDR3 is also encoded by other nucleotide sequences in the sample. The chain is built from TRBV7-8 and TRBJ1-2; possible D gene TRBD1, 5 bases. Trimming stripped 3 bases from V and 1 base from J, with 6 bases between. CDR3 length equals 13 residues. Germline V gives CDR1 SGHVS, CDR2 FQNEAQ. CDR3 sequence reads: CASSLGGNYGYTF. As DNA, the CDR3 is TGTGCCAGCAGCTTGGGGGGTAACTATGGCTACACCTTC.

The chain is built from TRBV6-2 or TRBV6-3 and TRBJ2-4; TRBD1 might be the D (6 bases). V lost 5 bases, J lost 1 base, and 24 bases lay in between. CDR1 is MNHEY and CDR2 is SVGEGT in the germline V gene. CDR3 size: 19 residues. The DNA of the CDR3 is TGTGCCAGCAGTCACGGACAAACCCAGGGGCAAGGGGCCAAAAACATTCAGTACTTC. This sequence encodes CASSHGQTQGQGAKNIQYF.

The rearrangement joins TRBV7-9 to TRBJ2-3; D might be TRBD2 (6 bases). From germline, CDR1 is SEHNR and CDR2 FQNEAQ (reference sequence). The V end was cut by 6 bases, the J end by 3 bases, with 19 bases between. The CDR3 length is 16 residues. The CDR3 region is CASRGGGPKGTDTQYF. The CDR3 coding sequence is TGTGCCAGCAGGGGAGGAGGGCCCAAGGGGACAGATACGCAGTATTTT.

The chain has TRBV10-3 and TRBJ2-7; possibly TRBD1 for D (5 bases). Germline CDR1 reads ENHRY; CDR2 reads SYGVKD. V lost 3 bases to trimming and J lost 7 bases, with 13 bases between them. The CDR3 extends over 13 amino acids. CDR3 coding DNA: TGTGCCATCAGTGAAACTACCCAGGGTGAGCAGTACTTC. Amino acids: CAISETTQGEQYF.

In this sample, this clone turned up once. The CDR3 protein is CASSIDTGYNEQFF. CDR3 bases: TGTGCCAGTAGTATAGATACGGGATACAATGAGCAGTTCTTC. The chain recombines TRBV19 with TRBJ2-1, with D tentatively TRBD2 (5 bases). The V end lost 0 bases, the J end lost 4 bases, and 7 bases lay between the germline ends. This CDR3 has 14 amino acids. Germline V gene lookup returns CDR1 LNHDA and CDR2 SQIVND (reference sequence).

The chain couples TRBV30 to TRBJ1-2; 9 bases line up with TRBD1. CDR1 and CDR2 from the germline V gene are GTSNPN and SVGIG (reference sequence). Losses at the gene ends were 0 bases for V and 2 bases for J; bases not matched to a gene: 4. This CDR3 has 15 residues. CDR3 sequence: CAWSVSGTGNYGYTF. CDR3 nucleotides: TGTGCCTGGAGTGTATCCGGGACAGGGAACTATGGCTACACCTTC.

The V call is TRBV5-5, the J call TRBJ2-3; 8 bases are shared with TRBD2. There are 15 residues in the CDR3. Per germline, CDR1 SGHKS and CDR2 YYEKEE (reference sequence). Trimming cost V 4 bases and J 6 bases; bases outside gene matches: 10. CDR3 in DNA: TGTGCCAGCAGCGCAATCGGGGGGGTATACGATACGCAGTATTTT. Protein product: CASSAIGGVYDTQYF.

The chain carries TRBV24-1 and TRBJ2-1; 8 bases line up with TRBD1. This CDR3 has 17 residues. The V gene end was trimmed by 3 bases and the J gene end by 5 bases; junction bases not matched to a gene: 11. The germline V gene encodes CDR1 KGHDR and CDR2 SFDVKD. In nucleotides, the CDR3 is TGTGCCACCAGTGATACTCTCCCGCAGGGGGCAAACAATGAGCAGTTCTTC. Translation gives CATSDTLPQGANNEQFF.

The J gene is TRBJ1-3, the V gene TRBV5-1; D is uncertain. V was clipped by 0 bases and J by 0 bases, with 10 bases between them. This CDR3 is 16 amino acids long. Germline V gene sequence: CDR1 SGHRS, CDR2 YFSETQ. The CDR3 loop reads CASSLDRLGSGNTIYF. The CDR3 DNA reads TGCGCCAGCAGCTTGGACAGATTGGGCTCTGGAAACACCATATATTTT.

The rearrangement joins TRBV10-2 to TRBJ1-5; 7 bases fit TRBD1. The length of the CDR3 is 14 residues. The V segment lost 6 bases and the J segment 4 bases; nucleotides outside the gene matches: 6. Germline V gene lookup returns CDR1 WSHSY and CDR2 SAAADI. The DNA for the CDR3 is TGCGCCAGCAGCAGAGGGACAGAGAATCAGCCCCAGCATTTT. As protein: CASSRGTENQPQHF.

This clone showed up just once. The genes are TRBV19 and TRBJ1-1, with a weak D call TRBD1 (6 bases). The CDR3 length is 15 residues. The germline V and J ends were trimmed by 2 bases and 8 bases, with 18 bases remaining between them. CDR1 is LNHDA, CDR2 SQIVND, per germline (reference sequence). In nucleotides, the CDR3 is TGTGCCAGTAGTATATACCCGAGCTCAGGGGCCGAAGCTTTCTTT. The encoded protein is CASSIYPSSGAEAFF.

This clone was detected only once. The genes are TRBV28 and TRBJ2-5; 9 bases line up with TRBD1. J lost 0 bases, V lost 2 bases, and 4 bases had no gene match. Germline V lookup: CDR1 MDHEN, CDR2 SYDVKM. The CDR3 runs 16 residues. The CDR3 bases are TGTGCCAGCAGTTTAAACAGGGGGCTTTACCAAGAGACCCAGTACTTC. Protein product: CASSLNRGLYQETQYF.